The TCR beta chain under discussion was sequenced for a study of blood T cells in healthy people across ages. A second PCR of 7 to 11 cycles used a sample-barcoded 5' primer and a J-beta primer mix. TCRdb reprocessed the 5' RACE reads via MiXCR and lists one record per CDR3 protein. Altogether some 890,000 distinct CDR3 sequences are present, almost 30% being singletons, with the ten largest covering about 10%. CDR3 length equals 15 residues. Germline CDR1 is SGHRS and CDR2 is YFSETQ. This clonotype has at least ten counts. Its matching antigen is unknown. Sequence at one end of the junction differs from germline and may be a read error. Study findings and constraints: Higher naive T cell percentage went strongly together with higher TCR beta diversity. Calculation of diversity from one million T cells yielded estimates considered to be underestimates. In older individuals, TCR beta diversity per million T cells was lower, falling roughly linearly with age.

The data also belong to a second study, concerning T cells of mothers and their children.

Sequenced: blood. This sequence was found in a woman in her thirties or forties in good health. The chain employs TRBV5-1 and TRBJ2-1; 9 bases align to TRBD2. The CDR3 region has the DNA TGTGCCAGCAGTTCCAGCGGGGGGCCCTACAATGAGCAGTTCTTC. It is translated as CASSSSGGPYNEQFF.